Each of the 17 T cell receptor beta chains below was sequenced from the same sample in a study of molecular identifiers for immune sequencing clone quantification. MiXCR was run by TCRdb on the PCR reads, yielding one entry per CDR3 protein. The repertoire holds 50,000 to 65,000 distinct CDR3 sequences, with approximately 25% as singletons. Input material: naive CD8+ T cells from blood, with Jurkat cell RNA spiked in. Subset: FACS-sorted CD8+CD4-CCR7+CD45RA+ naive T cells. All receptors come from a human donor in good health. Some libraries in this study had Jurkat cell RNA spiked in.

Note on this clonotype: Just one base apart from a much larger clone, this may be a read error. V gene TRBV6-5 combines with J gene TRBJ2-3; D might be TRBD1 (5 bases). Trimming shortened V by 0 bases and J by 11 bases, and 12 bases separated the two germline ends. Per the germline V gene, CDR1 is MNHEY and CDR2 is SVGAGI. The CDR3 totals 13 residues. The CDR3: CASSYSVQGLQYF. The CDR3 bases are TGTGCCAGCAGTTACTCGGTGCAGGGTTTGCAGTATTTT.

In its sample, this clonotype was seen many times. The gene calls are TRBV7-8 and TRBJ2-5; D gene unclear. V lost 5 bases and J 5 bases, leaving 9 bases between the germline ends. There are 12 residues in the CDR3. In germline, CDR1 is SGHVS, CDR2 FQNEAQ. CDR3 residues: CASSPIGETQYF. In DNA form, the CDR3 reads TGTGCCAGCAGCCCAATCGGGGAGACCCAGTACTTC.

A few counts support this clonotype. This chain links TRBV4-3 with TRBJ2-1; possible D gene TRBD2, 6 bases. There are 16 residues in the CDR3. The V gene's germline CDR1 is LGHNA and CDR2 YSLEER. V shed 4 bases and J shed 6 bases, with 19 bases lying between them. CDR3 residues: CASSLRREGVGNEQFF. As DNA, the CDR3 is TGCGCCAGCAGCCTCAGGAGGGAAGGGGTCGGCAATGAGCAGTTCTTC.

For this clonotype: A read error is possible here, since a much larger clone lies one base away. The V gene is TRBV6-2 or TRBV6-3, the J gene TRBJ2-7, with 8 nucleotides matching TRBD2. The CDR3 totals 16 residues. The V gene end was trimmed by 4 bases and the J gene end by 1 base; junction bases not matched to a gene: 9. CDR1 and CDR2 from the germline V gene are MNHEY and SVGEGT. The CDR3 spells CASSFLLGLGSYEQYF. DNA for the CDR3: TGTGCCAGCAGTTTTCTCCTGGGACTAGGATCCTACGAGCAGTACTTC.

This clonotype was counted many times. The chain is built from TRBV10-3 and TRBJ2-5; no reliable D call. V dropped 3 bases and J dropped 5 bases, with 10 bases sitting between them. This CDR3 region has 13 residues. CDR1 and CDR2 (germline): ENHRY, SYGVKD. The DNA of the CDR3 is TGTGCCATCAGTGATGGTGGAGAGGAGACCCAGTACTTC. Translation gives CAISDGGEETQYF.

The chain couples TRBV20-1 to TRBJ1-2; D uncertain. CDR3 length: 11 residues. Germline assignment: CDR1 DFQATT and CDR2 SNEGSKA (reference sequence). Trimming removed 7 bases at V and 5 bases at J, with 11 bases between. CDR3 coding DNA: TGCAGTGTAATAGATAATTATGGCTACACCTTC. Protein product: CSVIDNYGYTF.

As for this clonotype: One base away lies a much larger clone, so this may be a sequencing read error. J is TRBJ2-5 and V is TRBV19; D is perhaps TRBD1 or TRBD2 (5 bases each). This CDR3 spans 12 amino acids. CDR1 is LNHDA and CDR2 is SQIVND in the germline V gene (reference sequence). The germline V and J ends were trimmed by 9 bases and 4 bases, with 12 bases remaining between them. The DNA for the CDR3 is TGTGCCAGCGGGGCGGGCCTAGAGACCCAGTACTTC. It translates to CASGAGLETQYF.

This clonotype was recorded many times. V usage is TRBV28 and J usage is TRBJ1-2; weak D call: TRBD1 (6 bases). The CDR3 runs 15 residues. Per the germline V gene, CDR1 is MDHEN and CDR2 is SYDVKM. Trimming removed 2 bases from V and 2 bases from J, with 12 bases in between. The CDR3 DNA reads TGTGCCAGCAGTTTAACACAGGGTGGAAACTATGGCTACACCTTC. Translating it yields CASSLTQGGNYGYTF.

This clonotype has a count of ten or more. V usage is TRBV4-2 and J usage is TRBJ1-1; D unclear. The germline V gene has CDR1 LGHNA and CDR2 YNFKEQ. V lost 8 bases to trimming and J lost 1 base, with 11 bases between them. The CDR3 sequence is 13 residues long. CDR3 nucleotides: TGTGCCAGCTCGGGGATAGAGAACACTGAAGCTTTCTTT. It is translated as CASSGIENTEAFF.

The chain couples TRBV13 to TRBJ2-3, with 7 bases lining up with TRBD1. This CDR3 is 15 amino acids long. Germline CDR1 PRHDT, CDR2 FYEKMQ (reference sequence). Trimming at V came to 5 bases and at J to 1 base, leaving 6 bases not matched to a gene. In DNA form, the CDR3 reads TGTGCCAGCAGCCCAAGGGGGCGTGGCACAGATACGCAGTATTTT. Translating it yields CASSPRGRGTDTQYF.

This clonotype was seen once. The junction does not match germline at one end; this may be a read error. This sequence joins TRBV6-1 and TRBJ2-7; D is ambiguous. Germline values: CDR1 MNHNS, CDR2 SASEGT. This CDR3 has 13 amino acids. The CDR3 loop reads CASGHASSYERYF. CDR3 DNA: TGTGCCAGCGGCCATGCGAGCTCCTACGAGCGGTACTTC.

This clonotype appeared many times. CDR3 residues: CATRLQGYYGYTF. CDR3 DNA: TGTGCCACCAGGCTTCAGGGGTACTATGGCTACACCTTC. V is TRBV15 and J is TRBJ1-2, with a possible D match to TRBD1 (6 bases). The germline gives CDR1 LNHNV, CDR2 YYDKDF (reference sequence). The CDR3 spans 13 residues. Deletions cut 6 bases from V and 3 bases from J, with 11 bases between.

Points on this clonotype: A much bigger clone sits one base away, suggesting this may be a read error. No conserved phenylalanine or tryptophan ends this CDR3, so it is likely a read error. The CDR3 nucleotides read TGTGCCAGCAGCCGGGACAGCCTCGCCTACGAGCAGTACTCC. Amino acid sequence: CASSRDSLAYEQYS. The genes are TRBV6-5 and TRBJ2-7; TRBD1 agrees at 7 bases. Looked up from germline, CDR1 is MNHEY and CDR2 is SVGAGI. J was trimmed by 2 bases and V by 6 bases; bases with no gene match: 7. The CDR3 length is 14 residues.

This clonotype was recorded at least ten times. The chain combines TRBV6-2 or TRBV6-3 with TRBJ2-1; D is possibly TRBD2 (6 bases). Germline values: CDR1 MNHEY, CDR2 SVGEGT. The CDR3 length is 16 residues. The V end lost 4 bases, the J end lost 2 bases, and 15 bases lay between the germline ends. The CDR3 DNA reads TGTGCCAGCAGTTCCTGGGCCGGGACTCCCTACAATGAGCAGTTCTTC. Translated, it gives CASSSWAGTPYNEQFF.

This clonotype was counted ten times or more. This chain links TRBV7-8 with TRBJ2-7, with 8 bases that match TRBD2. This CDR3 spans 14 amino acids. Germline values: CDR1 SGHVS, CDR2 FQNEAQ. V gave up 3 bases and J gave up 4 bases; unmatched junction bases: 5. DNA of the CDR3: TGTGCCAGCAGCTTTGCGGGGGGCGGTTACGAGCAGTACTTC. Encoded protein: CASSFAGGGYEQYF.

The chain combines TRBV6-2 or TRBV6-3 with TRBJ2-2, with no clear D. CDR1 is MNHEY, CDR2 SVGEGT, per germline. The CDR3 loop spans 18 amino acids. V was shortened by 5 bases and J by 0 bases, with 19 bases between the two germline ends. CDR3 sequence: CASSNPLTAGSNTGELFF. The CDR3 region has the DNA TGTGCCAGCAGTAATCCCCTAACGGCAGGTTCGAACACCGGGGAGCTGTTTTTT.

This clonotype has ten or more counts. The V call is TRBV25-1, the J call TRBJ1-1; 9 nucleotides line up with TRBD1. J gave up 8 bases and V 2 bases, and 12 bases lay outside the gene matches. This CDR3 is 16 amino acids long. Germline values: CDR1 MGHDK, CDR2 SYGVNS. Written as DNA, the CDR3 is TGTGCCAGCAGTGAACTTAACAGGGGGCGGTCAGGCGAAGCTTTCTTT. Translation: CASSELNRGRSGEAFF.